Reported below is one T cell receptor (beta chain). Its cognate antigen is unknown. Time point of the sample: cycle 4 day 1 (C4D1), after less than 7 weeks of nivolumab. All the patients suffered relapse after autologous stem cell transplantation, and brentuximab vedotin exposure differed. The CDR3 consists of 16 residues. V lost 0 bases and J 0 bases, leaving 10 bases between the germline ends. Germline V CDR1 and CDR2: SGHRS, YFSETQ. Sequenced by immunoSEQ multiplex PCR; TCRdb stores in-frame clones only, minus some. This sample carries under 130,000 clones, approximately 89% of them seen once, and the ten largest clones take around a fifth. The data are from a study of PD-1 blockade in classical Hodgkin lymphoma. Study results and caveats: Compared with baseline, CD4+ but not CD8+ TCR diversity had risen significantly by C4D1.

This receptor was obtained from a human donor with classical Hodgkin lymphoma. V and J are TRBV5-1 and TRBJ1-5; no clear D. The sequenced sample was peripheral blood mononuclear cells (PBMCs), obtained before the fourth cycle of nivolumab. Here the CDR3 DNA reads TGCGCCAGCAGCTTGGCCGGAGGGTTTAGCAATCAGCCCCAGCATTTT. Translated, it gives CASSLAGGFSNQPQHF.